The clone carrying this T cell receptor (beta chain) came up once. The target antigen is unknown. The repertoire was sequenced with immunoSEQ multiplex PCR; TCRdb's copy has only in-frame clones and lacks some. This table has about 89,000 clones, about 93% appearing once. Germline CDR1 reads SGHAT; CDR2 reads FQNNGV. The V and J ends lost 3 bases and 1 base respectively, with 7 bases between them. CDR3 size: 13 residues. This sample stems from a study of graft-versus-host responses after intestinal transplantation. Study-wide background: Transplants given to recipients were multivisceral, liver-intestinal, or isolated intestinal. Study-wide results and limits: Elevated graft-versus-host to host-versus-graft clonal ratios in allografts were recorded for patients with graft-donor T cell macrochimerism. GvH clones occurred in recipient marrow; some first appeared in ileum or blood. Circulating GvH clone levels at their peak were associated with HvG declines (early post-transplant).

V and J are TRBV11-2 and TRBJ2-7, with D maybe TRBD1 (6 bases). The specimen comprised unstimulated CD8+ T cells sorted from spleen or lymph node cells, sampled before intestinal transplant. The clonotype comes from a human donor who received an intestinal transplant. CDR3 sequence (DNA): TGTGCCAGCAGCTTCACAGGGTCCTACGAGCAGTACTTC. Residues: CASSFTGSYEQYF.